Each of the 2 T cell receptor beta chains below was sequenced from the same sample in a study of T cells in Graves' hyperthyroidism and ophthalmopathy. The investigators amplified TCR beta CDR3 regions from RNA transcripts. An initial round of RT-PCR targeting the TCR CDR3 relied on the HTBI primer set. TCRdb re-called the multiplex PCR reads with MiXCR, one entry per CDR3 protein. The sample yields 650,000 to 700,000 distinct CDR3 sequences, roughly 17% seen once. The sequenced material came from blood. Source of these receptors: a man aged 50-60 years with Graves' hyperthyroidism.

In the case of this clonotype: A much larger clone differs by one base, so this may be a read error. J is TRBJ1-1 and V is TRBV12-3 or TRBV12-4; D remains ambiguous. V lost 3 bases and J lost 1, with 6 bases in between. This CDR3 comprises 13 residues. The CDR3 DNA sequence: TGTGCCAGCAGTTTTATAGGGAACACTGAAGCTTTCTTT. Translating it yields CASSFIGNTEAFF.

This clonotype was seen many times. This chain joins TRBV19 and TRBJ1-2; 7 bases align to TRBD1. CDR3 length: 15 residues. In germline, CDR1 is LNHDA, CDR2 SQIVND (reference sequence). V was pared by 7 bases and J by 7 bases, with 15 bases of the junction left unmatched. This CDR3 reads CASTSWDSTSIGYTF. CDR3 nucleotide sequence: TGTGCCAGTACCTCCTGGGACAGCACGAGCATTGGCTACACCTTC.